Each of the 30 T cell receptor beta chains below was sequenced from the same sample in a study of shared clonotypes between healthy human individuals. Using immunoSEQ multiplex PCR, the repertoire was profiled, and TCRdb retains in-frame clones only, with some absent. Of roughly 500,000 clones detected, roughly four fifths appear once; the ten largest clones hold 10% to 15%. Material: PBMCs. These receptor sequences come from a woman in her forties in good health. Some clones in this sample may be carry-over from other donors' samples.

The rearrangement joins TRBV7-3 to TRBJ2-5; no firm D call. Trimming pared 2 bases from V and 0 bases from J, leaving 4 bases between. Germline V gives CDR1 SGHTA, CDR2 FQGTGA. The CDR3 is made up of 13 amino acids. In DNA form, the CDR3 reads TGTGCCAGCAGCTTAGGCTACCAAGAGACCCAGTACTTC. Translation: CASSLGYQETQYF.

This sequence joins TRBV9 and TRBJ2-5; D possibly corresponds to TRBD2 (6 bases). Germline loops: CDR1 SGDLS, CDR2 YYNGEE. This CDR3 region has 15 residues. The V end lost 0 bases, the J end lost 8 bases, and 17 bases lay between the germline ends. The CDR3 bases are TGTGCCAGCAGCGTAGACCAGGGTAGCGGTCTCACCCAGTACTTC. Protein sequence: CASSVDQGSGLTQYF. The whole variable domain, filled in from reference TRBV9 and TRBJ2-5, reads DSGVTQTPKHLITATGQRVTLRCSPRSGDLSVYWYQQSLDQGLQFLIQYYNGEERAKGNILERFSAQQFPDLHSELNLSSLELGDSALYFCASSVDQGSGLTQYFGPGTRLLVL.

The chain recombines TRBV4-1 with TRBJ2-7; unclear D gene. The CDR3 extends over 13 amino acids. The germline V and J ends were trimmed by 0 bases and 1 base, with 4 bases remaining between them. Germline V gene sequence: CDR1 MGHRA, CDR2 YSYEKL. The CDR3 DNA sequence: TGCGCCAGCAGCCAAGATCATTCCTACGAGCAGTACTTC. Translation gives CASSQDHSYEQYF.

V is TRBV28 and J is TRBJ2-7; D uncertain. The length of the CDR3 is 15 residues. Germline V gene data show CDR1 as MDHEN and CDR2 as SYDVKM. The germline V and J ends were trimmed by 4 bases and 2 bases, with 15 bases remaining between them. CDR3 sequence: CASSSPPTATYEQYF. The CDR3, as DNA: TGTGCCAGCAGTTCCCCCCCGACTGCTACCTACGAGCAGTACTTC.

There are a few counts of this clone. This rearrangement joins TRBV28 to TRBJ1-4; no reliable D call. The length of the CDR3 is 10 residues. V was pared by 4 bases and J by 8 bases, with 2 bases between. Per the germline V gene, CDR1 is MDHEN and CDR2 is SYDVKM. The CDR3 protein is CASSSEKLFF. CDR3 bases: TGTGCCAGCAGTTCGGAAAAACTGTTTTTT.

There are many counts of this clone. Distinct nucleotide sequences in the sample also encode this CDR3. The CDR3 nucleotides are TGTGCCTGGAGCGCAGGGGATCCCCCCGAAGCTTTCTTT. Protein product: CAWSAGDPPEAFF. The rearrangement joins TRBV30 to TRBJ1-1; weak D call: TRBD1 (6 bases). The CDR3 totals 13 residues. Germline V gene lookup returns CDR1 GTSNPN and CDR2 SVGIG (reference sequence). Trimming left V 3 bases short and J 8 bases short, with 16 bases between.

The chain has TRBV5-4 and TRBJ2-7; D is undetermined. Germline V gene sequence: CDR1 SGHNT, CDR2 YYREEE (reference sequence). V was trimmed by 3 bases and J by 0 bases, leaving 10 bases between them. The CDR3 is 14 residues long. The CDR3 loop reads CASSSDGSSYEQYF. DNA of the CDR3: TGTGCCAGCAGCTCCGACGGAAGCTCCTACGAGCAGTACTTC.

The chain carries TRBV28 and TRBJ2-5, with TRBD1 matching over 9 bases. The end of the DNA aligns better with TRBJ2-7, so the J call may be wrong. Germline loops: CDR1 MDHEN, CDR2 SYDVKM. There are 14 residues in the CDR3. The DNA for the CDR3 is TGTGCCAGCGTATCTGGGACAGGGAGTTACGAGCAGTACTTC. Its translation: CASVSGTGSYEQYF.

CDR3 nucleotides: TGCGCCAGCCATTGGCAGCTGAACACCGGGGAGCTGTTTTTT. Translating it yields CASHWQLNTGELFF. The chain employs TRBV5-1 and TRBJ2-2; D is undetermined. The length of the CDR3 is 14 residues. V gave up 7 bases and J gave up 1 base, with 11 bases separating them. The germline V gene encodes CDR1 SGHRS and CDR2 YFSETQ.

V is TRBV25-1 and J is TRBJ1-1; D remains ambiguous. This CDR3 has 13 amino acids. Trimming removed 5 bases from V and 1 base from J, with 8 bases in between. CDR1 and CDR2 from the germline V gene are MGHDK and SYGVNS. CDR3 sequence reads: CASSQVGNTEAFF. The CDR3 coding sequence is TGTGCCAGCAGTCAGGTGGGGAACACTGAAGCTTTCTTT.

A word on this clone: Other DNA sequences in the sample encode the same CDR3. The chain combines TRBV7-3 with TRBJ1-1, with D possibly being TRBD1 (5 bases). V was clipped by 3 bases and J by 1 base, with 6 bases between them. The CDR3 contains 13 residues. Germline V CDR1 and CDR2: SGHTA, FQGTGA. CDR3 in DNA: TGTGCCAGCAGCTTGCAGGGGAACACTGAAGCTTTCTTT. Translating gives CASSLQGNTEAFF.

The CDR3 spells CASSDSGQGVFSGHTDTQYF. In DNA, the CDR3 is TGTGCCAGCAGCGATTCGGGACAGGGGGTTTTTTCGGGTCACACAGATACGCAGTATTTT. The chain recombines TRBV9 with TRBJ2-3; TRBD1 agrees at 11 bases. The CDR3 is 20 residues long. V shed 3 bases and J 2 bases; nucleotides not matched to a gene: 17. Germline CDR1 SGDLS, CDR2 YYNGEE.

The chain joins TRBV6-6 to TRBJ2-5, with a weak D call TRBD1 (6 bases). Germline V gene lookup returns CDR1 MNHNY and CDR2 SVGAGI (reference sequence). Between the trimmed V and J ends, which lost 4 bases and 4 bases, there was a span of 19 bases. The length of the CDR3 is 16 residues. The CDR3 here is CASSWGLGHQGETQYF. Written as DNA, the CDR3 is TGTGCCAGCAGTTGGGGCTTGGGACACCAGGGAGAGACCCAGTACTTC.

The V and J genes are TRBV7-9 and TRBJ2-2; 8 bases match TRBD2. The CDR3 has 15 residues. Germline CDR1 reads SEHNR; CDR2 reads FQNEAQ (reference sequence). Losses at the gene ends were 5 bases for V and 0 bases for J; bases not matched to a gene: 2. The CDR3 bases are TGTGCCAGCAGCCAAGCGGGGGCGAACACCGGGGAGCTGTTTTTT. Translation gives CASSQAGANTGELFF.

The chain links TRBV19 to TRBJ2-7, with TRBD1 matching over 8 bases. Germline values: CDR1 LNHDA, CDR2 SQIVND (reference sequence). Trimming at V came to 3 bases and at J to 2 bases, leaving 0 bases not matched to a gene. CDR3 size: 13 residues. The CDR3 region is CASSMGQAYEQYF. The CDR3 nucleotides read TGTGCCAGTAGTATGGGACAGGCCTACGAGCAGTACTTC. The full variable domain, with the rest looked up from reference TRBV19 and TRBJ2-7, is DGGITQSPKYLFRKEGQNVTLSCEQNLNHDAMYWYRQDPGQGLRLIYYSQIVNDFQKGDIAEGYSVSREKKESFPLTVTSAQKNPTAFYLCASSMGQAYEQYFGPGTRLTVT.

This chain joins TRBV7-9 and TRBJ2-2; the match to TRBD2 covers 10 bases. CDR3 size: 18 residues. V dropped 8 bases and J dropped 0; count of bases not matched to a gene: 12. Looked up from germline, CDR1 is SEHNR and CDR2 is FQNEAQ (reference sequence). CDR3 residues: CASRRTGLANPNTGELFF. Written as DNA, the CDR3 is TGTGCCAGCCGCCGCACGGGACTAGCGAACCCGAACACCGGGGAGCTGTTTTTT.

The rearrangement joins TRBV29-1 to TRBJ2-7; 9 nucleotides align to TRBD1. V dropped 4 bases and J dropped 6; count of bases not matched to a gene: 7. The CDR3 has 13 residues. Germline values: CDR1 SQVTM, CDR2 ANQGSEA. This chain's CDR3 is CSVANRGRGEQYF. CDR3 nucleotides: TGCAGCGTTGCCAACAGGGGGCGAGGCGAGCAGTACTTC.

This sequence joins TRBV11-1 and TRBJ2-7; possibly TRBD1 for D (6 bases). Germline-derived CDR1 and CDR2 are SGHAT and FQDESV (reference sequence). V was clipped by 5 bases and J by 4 bases, with 9 bases between them. The CDR3 has 12 amino acids. The CDR3 region is CASSPQGYEQYF. The CDR3 DNA is TGTGCCAGCAGCCCACAGGGATACGAGCAGTACTTC.

This clone showed up just a few times. CDR3 sequence: CASSPQTGLPGANVLTF. CDR3 DNA sequence: TGTGCCAGCTCACCGCAGACAGGGTTACCTGGGGCCAACGTCCTGACTTTC. V usage is TRBV18 and J usage is TRBJ2-6; TRBD1 aligns across 7 bases. The germline CDR1 and CDR2 sequences are KGHSH and LQKENI. The CDR3 consists of 17 residues. The ends lost 3 bases at V and 2 bases at J; junction bases unmatched: 7.

As for this clone: A single base separates this from a much larger clone, so it may be a read error. The rearrangement links TRBV5-4 to TRBJ2-2; 8 bases align to TRBD1. The CDR3 extends over 14 amino acids. Germline V gene data show CDR1 as SGHNT and CDR2 as YYREEE (reference sequence). CDR3 region: CASSLAGGTGELLF. The CDR3 DNA sequence: TGTGCCAGCAGCTTGGCAGGGGGCACCGGGGAGCTGCTTTTT.

V is TRBV30 and J is TRBJ1-5; possible D gene TRBD1, 5 bases. The CDR3 runs to 15 residues. Looked up from germline, CDR1 is GTSNPN and CDR2 is SVGIG (reference sequence). V was cut by 5 bases and J by 0 bases, with 14 bases left in between. The DNA for the CDR3 is TGTGCCTGGGGCCCGGGACTGCTTAGCAATCAGCCCCAGCATTTT. This encodes CAWGPGLLSNQPQHF.

The J gene is TRBJ1-3, the V gene TRBV27, with 8 bases that match TRBD1. Trimming cost V 5 bases and J 0 bases; bases outside gene matches: 6. CDR3 length equals 16 residues. The V gene's germline CDR1 is MNHEY and CDR2 SMNVEV (reference sequence). The CDR3 DNA follows: TGTGCCAGCAGTCGTGGACAGGGAGGCTCTGGAAACACCATATATTTT. Amino acid sequence: CASSRGQGGSGNTIYF.

This sequence joins TRBV5-4 and TRBJ1-3; 10 nucleotides agree with TRBD1. The CDR3 sequence is 16 residues long. J lost 5 bases, V lost 4 bases, and 9 bases had no gene match. Germline values: CDR1 SGHNT, CDR2 YYREEE (reference sequence). The CDR3 DNA reads as TGTGCCAGCAGCATAAGGACAGGGGGTGGGAGAAACACCATATATTTT. Amino acids: CASSIRTGGGRNTIYF.

Written as DNA, the CDR3 is TGTGCCAGCTCACCCACCGCTCTGCCTCTGAATGAGCAGTTCTTC. Protein: CASSPTALPLNEQFF. The chain is built from TRBV18 and TRBJ2-1; D gene uncertain. The V gene's germline CDR1 is KGHSH and CDR2 LQKENI. The CDR3 sequence is 15 residues long. Trimming shortened V by 3 bases and J by 7 bases, and 16 bases separated the two germline ends. The variable domain in full, completed from reference TRBV18 and TRBJ2-1, reads NAGVMQNPRHLVRRRGQEARLRCSPMKGHSHVYWYRQLPEEGLKFMVYLQKENIIDESGMPKERFSAEFPKEGPSILRIQQVVRGDSAAYFCASSPTALPLNEQFFGPGTRLTVL.

V gene TRBV5-4 combines with J gene TRBJ2-2, with 8 nucleotides matching TRBD2. Germline V gene data show CDR1 as SGHNT and CDR2 as YYREEE (reference sequence). The CDR3 has 16 amino acids. Germline trimming cut 4 bases from V and 3 bases from J; bases unmatched to any gene: 8. Here the CDR3 reads CASSPSGRQDTGELFF. In DNA form, the CDR3 reads TGTGCCAGCAGCCCCAGCGGGAGACAGGACACCGGGGAGCTGTTTTTT.

The CDR3, as DNA: TGTGCCAGCAGCTACCAGGGTGGGAGCTACGAGCAGTACTTC. It yields the protein CASSYQGGSYEQYF. The rearrangement joins TRBV7-2 to TRBJ2-7; D tentatively fits TRBD1 or TRBD2 (5 bases each). The V end was cut by 4 bases, the J end by 3 bases, with 13 bases between. Germline V gene lookup returns CDR1 SGHTA and CDR2 FQGNSA. The CDR3 length is 14 residues. Complete variable domain (other parts from reference TRBV7-2 and TRBJ2-7): GAGVSQSPSNKVTEKGKDVELRCDPISGHTALYWYRQSLGQGLEFLIYFQGNSAPDKSGLPSDRFSAERTGGSVSTLTIQRTQQEDSAVYLCASSYQGGSYEQYFGPGTRLTVT.

The V and J genes are TRBV4-1 and TRBJ2-7; 14 nucleotides agree with TRBD2. The V and J ends lost 0 bases and 3 bases, in that order; junction bases with no gene match: 1. This CDR3 contains 16 residues. Per the germline V gene, CDR1 is MGHRA and CDR2 is YSYEKL. The CDR3 region has the DNA TGCGCCAGCAGCCAAGATGGGACTAGCGGGAGCTACGAGCAGTACTTC. This gives the protein CASSQDGTSGSYEQYF.

The chain recombines TRBV5-5 with TRBJ2-1, with 11 bases identical to TRBD2. With V trimmed by 5 bases and J by 3 bases, 4 bases remained unmatched. The CDR3 has 15 amino acids. From germline, CDR1 is SGHKS and CDR2 YYEKEE (reference sequence). CDR3 protein: CASRLAGANYNEQFF. In DNA form, the CDR3 reads TGTGCCAGCAGACTAGCGGGAGCCAACTACAATGAGCAGTTCTTC.

The chain combines TRBV9 with TRBJ2-3, with TRBD2 matching 7 bases. Germline lookup yields CDR1 SGDLS and CDR2 YYNGEE. The V segment lost 3 bases and the J segment 0 bases; nucleotides outside the gene matches: 1. This CDR3 has 14 amino acids. The CDR3 reads CASSDSGSTDTQYF. The CDR3 DNA reads as TGTGCCAGCAGCGATAGCGGGAGCACAGATACGCAGTATTTT.

The V call is TRBV6-1, the J call TRBJ1-5; no clear D gene. V dropped 1 base and J dropped 2 bases, with 12 bases sitting between them. This CDR3 has 16 residues. Per germline, CDR1 MNHNS and CDR2 SASEGT. CDR3 region: CASSEVIGIGNQPQHF. In DNA form, the CDR3 reads TGTGCCAGCAGTGAAGTTATAGGGATTGGCAATCAGCCCCAGCATTTT.